The clone carrying this T cell receptor beta chain came up many times. Its antigen is as yet unknown. The sample belongs to a study of identical twins. A template switching step contributed a universal primer site, while unique molecular identifiers were present in the cDNA. Using its own MiXCR run on the 5' RACE reads, TCRdb lists one record per CDR3 protein. Of under 300,000 distinct CDR3 sequences in the sample, 9.5% to 15% were seen once. The CDR3 contains 14 residues. The germline V gene encodes CDR1 SNHLY and CDR2 FYNNEI. Germline trimming cut 2 bases from V and 3 bases from J; bases unmatched to any gene: 1. Study-wide findings and caveats: One should note that invariant MAIT and iNKT cells could partly confound zero-insertion analyses.

The same data also contributed to another study, on yellow fever vaccine responses in identical twins.

Sequencing input: memory (CD45RO+) T cells sorted from blood. The gene calls are TRBV2 and TRBJ2-7, with 10 bases identical to TRBD1. This TCR derives from a woman under 30 in good health. CDR3 region: CASSEWDRGYEQYF. As DNA, the CDR3 is TGTGCCAGCAGTGAATGGGACAGGGGCTACGAGCAGTACTTC. The full variable domain, with the rest looked up from reference TRBV2 and TRBJ2-7, is EPEVTQTPSHQVTQMGQEVILRCVPISNHLYFYWYRQILGQKVEFLVSFYNNEISEKSEIFDDQFSVERPDGSNFTLKIRSTKLEDSAMYFCASSEWDRGYEQYFGPGTRLTVT.